The sample holds a few counts of the clone carrying this TCR beta chain. Antigen specificity is unknown. The source of the sample is a study of cytomegalovirus exposure and HLA in healthy donors. The overall study: Membership in the Caucasian-associated ancestry cluster was found for around 81% of approximately 380 genotyped donors. Study-wide findings and caveats: With later analysis, a missense DCLRE1C variant became linked to TCR beta V- and J-gene trimming.

The CDR3 loop spans 18 amino acids. The V gene lost 0 bases and the J gene lost 4 bases, with 19 bases spanning the gap. The V gene's germline CDR1 is MNHNS and CDR2 SASEGT. These donors counted as nominally healthy when sampled, but unrecorded immune exposures were likely. 60 Vbeta and 13 Jbeta primers were used in PCR. The assay was immunoSEQ multiplex PCR, and TCRdb's table has in-frame clones only and misses some. The data hold under 200,000 clones, with roughly three quarters observed a single time. The clonotype was recovered from a male donor in good health and CMV-seropositive. The specimen sequenced was PBMCs. The chain employs TRBV6-1 and TRBJ1-5; tentative D call: TRBD1 (5 bases). This CDR3 reads CASSEALGTGDFNQPQHF. DNA of the CDR3: TGTGCCAGCAGTGAAGCGCTAGGAACAGGTGACTTTAATCAGCCCCAGCATTTT.